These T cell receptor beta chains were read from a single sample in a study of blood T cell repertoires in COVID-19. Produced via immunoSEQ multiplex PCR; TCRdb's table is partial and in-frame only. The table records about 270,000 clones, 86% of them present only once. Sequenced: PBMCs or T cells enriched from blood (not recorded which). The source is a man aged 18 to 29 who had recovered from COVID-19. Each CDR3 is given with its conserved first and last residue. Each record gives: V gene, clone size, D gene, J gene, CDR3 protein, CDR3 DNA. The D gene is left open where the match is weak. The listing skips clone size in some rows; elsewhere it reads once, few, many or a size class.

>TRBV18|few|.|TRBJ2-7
CASSPVGRGYVYEQYF
TGTGCCAGCTCACCAGTGGGACGGGGGTACGTCTACGAGCAGTACTTC
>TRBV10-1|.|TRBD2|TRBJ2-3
CASSESSGSPDTQYF
TGCGCCAGCAGTGAATCCAGCGGGAGTCCGGATACGCAGTATTTT
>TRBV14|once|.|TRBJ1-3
CASSPGGHTIYF
TGTGCCAGCAGCCCCGGGGGGCACACCATATATTTT
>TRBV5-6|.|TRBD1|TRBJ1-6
CASSFWDRGRQYNSPLHF
TGTGCCAGCAGCTTCTGGGACAGGGGGCGGCAATATAATTCACCCCTCCACTTT
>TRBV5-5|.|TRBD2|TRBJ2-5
CASSVLAGGTQYF
TGTGCCAGCAGCGTTCTAGCGGGCGGGACCCAGTACTTC
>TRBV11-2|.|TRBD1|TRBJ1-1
CASSQVTGMVFTEAFF
TGTGCCAGCAGCCAAGTGACAGGGATGGTTTTCACTGAAGCTTTCTTT
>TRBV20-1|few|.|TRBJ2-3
CSASWTATDTQYF
TGCAGTGCTAGTTGGACAGCCACAGATACGCAGTATTTT
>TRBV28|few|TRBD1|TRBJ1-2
CASSPSDRANYGYTF
TGTGCCAGCAGCCCCTCCGACAGGGCTAACTATGGCTACACCTTC
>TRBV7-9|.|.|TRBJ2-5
CASSLALGGQETQYF
TGTGCCAGCAGCTTAGCTCTTGGGGGGCAAGAGACCCAGTACTTC
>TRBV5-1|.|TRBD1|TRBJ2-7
CASSYLTGAGYEQYF
TGCGCCAGCAGTTATTTGACAGGGGCTGGATACGAGCAGTACTTC
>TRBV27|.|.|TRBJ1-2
CASSSFFRDLRGGYTF
TGTGCCAGCAGCTCCTTTTTTCGGGACCTACGGGGGGGCTACACCTTC
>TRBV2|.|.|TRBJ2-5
CASSEDPGLKSQYF
TGTGCCAGCAGTGAAGATCCGGGACTTAAGTCCCAGTACTTC
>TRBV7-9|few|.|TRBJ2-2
CASSHTAVNTGELFF
TGTGCCAGCAGTCACACGGCGGTCAACACCGGGGAGCTGTTTTTT
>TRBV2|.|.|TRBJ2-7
CASSRTLLSYEQYF
TGTGCCAGCAGTCGGACACTTCTATCCTACGAGCAGTACTTC
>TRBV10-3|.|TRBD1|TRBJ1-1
CAISGQFTGTGGSLNTEAFF
TGTGCCATCAGTGGTCAATTTACCGGGACAGGGGGATCCTTGAACACTGAAGCTTTCTTT
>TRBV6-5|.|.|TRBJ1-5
CASSHPQPQHF
TGTGCCAGCAGTCATCCTCAGCCCCAGCATTTT
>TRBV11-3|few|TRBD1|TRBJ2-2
CASSLGTGAGELFF
TGTGCCAGCAGCTTAGGGACAGGGGCCGGGGAGCTGTTTTTT
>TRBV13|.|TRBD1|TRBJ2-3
CASSPRPGQEQYF
TGTGCCAGCAGCCCGAGACCGGGACAGGAGCAGTATTTT
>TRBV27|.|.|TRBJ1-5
CASSLFAGFGNQPQHF
TGTGCCAGCAGTTTATTTGCGGGGTTTGGGAATCAGCCCCAGCATTTT
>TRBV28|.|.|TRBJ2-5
CATTGTQETQYF
TGTGCAACGACAGGCACCCAAGAGACCCAGTACTTC
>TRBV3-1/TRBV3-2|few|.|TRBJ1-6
CASSQARPGNSPLHF
TGTGCCAGCAGCCAAGCCAGGCCAGGGAATTCACCCCTCCACTTT
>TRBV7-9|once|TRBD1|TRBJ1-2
CASSLAQGGGPTF
TGTGCCAGCAGCTTAGCCCAGGGGGGCGGCCCTACCTTC
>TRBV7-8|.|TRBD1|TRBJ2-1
CASSPRGGTGINEQFF
TGTGCCAGCAGCCCAAGGGGTGGGACAGGGATCAATGAGCAGTTCTTC
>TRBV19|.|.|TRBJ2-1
CASSDTFSYNEQFF
TGTGCCAGTAGTGACACTTTCTCCTACAATGAGCAGTTCTTC
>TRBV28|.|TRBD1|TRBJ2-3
CASRDGAGGITDTQYF
TGTGCCAGCCGTGATGGGGCAGGGGGCATCACAGATACGCAGTATTTT
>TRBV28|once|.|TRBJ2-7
CASSPNQPRAYEQYF
TGTGCCAGCAGTCCAAACCAGCCGCGGGCCTACGAGCAGTACTTC
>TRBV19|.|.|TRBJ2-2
CATEQGFGELFF
TGTGCCACCGAGCAGGGGTTCGGGGAGCTGTTTTTT
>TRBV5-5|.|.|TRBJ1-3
CASSEITGYGNTIYF
TGTGCCAGCAGCGAGATAACAGGGTACGGAAACACCATATATTTT
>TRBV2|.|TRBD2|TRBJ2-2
CASAPGTRPNRDTGELFF
TGTGCCAGCGCTCCCGGGACTAGACCCAATCGCGACACCGGGGAGCTGTTTTTT
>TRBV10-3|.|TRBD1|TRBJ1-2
CAIETGQGGDYGYTF
TGTGCCATCGAAACCGGACAGGGCGGAGACTATGGCTACACCTTC
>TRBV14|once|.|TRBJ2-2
CASSQEGDSSHTGELFF
TGTGCCAGCAGCCAAGAGGGGGACTCTTCACACACCGGGGAGCTGTTTTTT
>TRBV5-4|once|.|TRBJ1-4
CASSAGQTNEKLFF
TGTGCCAGCAGCGCTGGACAGACTAATGAAAAACTGTTTTTT
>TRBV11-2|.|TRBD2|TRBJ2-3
CASSFGSSGGSTDTQYF
TGTGCCAGCAGCTTCGGGAGTAGCGGGGGGAGTACAGATACGCAGTATTTT
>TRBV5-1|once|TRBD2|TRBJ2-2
CASSPELAANTGELFF
TGCGCCAGCAGCCCCGAGCTAGCGGCGAACACCGGGGAGCTGTTTTTT
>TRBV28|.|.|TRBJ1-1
CASSGQLLNTEAFF
TGTGCCAGCAGTGGACAGTTACTGAACACTGAAGCTTTCTTT
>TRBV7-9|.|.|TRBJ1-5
CASSLHMEGDQPQHF
TGTGCCAGCAGCTTACATATGGAGGGCGATCAGCCCCAGCATTTT
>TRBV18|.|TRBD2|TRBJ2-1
CASSPPTSGFYNEQFF
TGTGCCAGCTCACCACCGACTAGCGGGTTTTACAATGAGCAGTTCTTC
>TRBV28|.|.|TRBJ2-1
CATSSRGIISYNEQFF
TGTGCCACCTCCTCACGGGGAATAATCTCCTACAATGAGCAGTTCTTC
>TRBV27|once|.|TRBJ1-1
CASSFSEWRGNTEAFF
TGTGCCAGCAGTTTTTCTGAATGGAGGGGTAACACTGAAGCTTTCTTT
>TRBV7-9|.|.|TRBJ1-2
CASSELGAPSYGYTF
TGTGCCAGCAGCGAGCTGGGGGCCCCATCCTATGGCTACACCTTC
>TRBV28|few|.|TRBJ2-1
CASRSAGVTGNYNEQFF
TGTGCCAGCAGGTCCGCGGGCGTGACAGGTAACTACAATGAGCAGTTCTTC
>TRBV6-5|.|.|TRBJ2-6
CAGLLLSGANVLTF
TGTGCCGGCCTGTTGTTATCTGGGGCCAACGTCCTGACTTTC
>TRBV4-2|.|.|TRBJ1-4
CASSQDGGQSNEKLFF
TGTGCCAGCAGCCAAGATGGAGGTCAGTCTAATGAAAAACTGTTTTTT
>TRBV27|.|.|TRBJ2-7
CASSPQGWVPYEQYF
TGTGCCAGCAGTCCACAGGGATGGGTCCCCTACGAGCAGTACTTC
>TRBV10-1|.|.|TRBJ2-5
CASTLGRGTQYF
TGCGCCAGCACCCTAGGGCGGGGGACCCAGTACTTC
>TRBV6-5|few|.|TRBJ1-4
CASRAVGAVKLFF
TGTGCCAGCAGAGCCGTGGGGGCAGTAAAACTGTTTTTT
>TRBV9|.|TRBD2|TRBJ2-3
CASSRLPIAGVEGMITDTQYF
TGTGCCAGCAGCCGACTCCCGATAGCGGGAGTCGAGGGGATGATCACAGATACGCAGTATTTT
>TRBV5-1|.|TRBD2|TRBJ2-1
CASSSTSGGYNEQFF
TGCGCCAGCAGCTCCACTAGCGGGGGTTACAATGAGCAGTTCTTC
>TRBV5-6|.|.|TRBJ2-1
CASSLNNHLSYNEQFF
TGTGCCAGCAGCTTGAATAATCATCTATCCTACAATGAGCAGTTCTTC
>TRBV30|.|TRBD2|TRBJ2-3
CAWNLAGTDTQYF
TGTGCCTGGAACCTAGCGGGAACAGATACGCAGTATTTT
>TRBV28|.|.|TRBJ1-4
CASSLSPDSATNEKLFF
TGTGCCAGCAGTTTATCCCCCGACAGCGCAACTAATGAAAAACTGTTTTTT
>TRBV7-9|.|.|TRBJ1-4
CASSLAGGGEKLFF
TGTGCCAGCAGCTTAGCAGGCGGAGGGGAAAAACTGTTTTTT